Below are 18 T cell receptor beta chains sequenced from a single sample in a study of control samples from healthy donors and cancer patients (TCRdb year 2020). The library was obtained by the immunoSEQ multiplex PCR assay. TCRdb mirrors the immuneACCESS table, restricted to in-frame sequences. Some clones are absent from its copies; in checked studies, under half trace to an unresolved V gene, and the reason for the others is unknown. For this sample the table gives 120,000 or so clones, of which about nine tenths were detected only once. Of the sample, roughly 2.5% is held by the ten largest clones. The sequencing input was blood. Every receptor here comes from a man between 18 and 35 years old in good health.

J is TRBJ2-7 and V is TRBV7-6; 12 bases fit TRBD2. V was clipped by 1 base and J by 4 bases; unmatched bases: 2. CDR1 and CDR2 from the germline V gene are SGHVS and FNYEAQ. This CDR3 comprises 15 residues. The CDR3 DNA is TGTGCCAGCAGCTTAGGGGGGACTAGCGGGTACGAGCAGTACTTC. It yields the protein CASSLGGTSGYEQYF.

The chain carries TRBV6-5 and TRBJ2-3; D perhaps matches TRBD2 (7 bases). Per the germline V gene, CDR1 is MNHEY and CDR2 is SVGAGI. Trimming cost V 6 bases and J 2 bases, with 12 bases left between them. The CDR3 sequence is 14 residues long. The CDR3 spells CASRGGANTDTQYF. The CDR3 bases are TGTGCCAGCAGAGGGGGGGCCAACACAGATACGCAGTATTTT.

The CDR3 loop is CASKESNQPQHF. The DNA of the CDR3 is TGTGCCAGCAAAGAGAGCAATCAGCCCCAGCATTTT. J is TRBJ1-5 and V is TRBV6-6; D gene unclear. This CDR3 contains 12 residues. V lost 7 bases to trimming and J lost 1 base, with 5 bases between them. Germline CDR1 is MNHNY and CDR2 is SVGAGI (reference sequence).

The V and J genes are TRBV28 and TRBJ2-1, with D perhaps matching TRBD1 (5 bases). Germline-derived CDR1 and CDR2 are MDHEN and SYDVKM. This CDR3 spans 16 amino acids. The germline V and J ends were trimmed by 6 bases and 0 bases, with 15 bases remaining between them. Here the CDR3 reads CASSLDSRSSYNEQFF. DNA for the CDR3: TGTGCCAGCAGCTTAGACAGCCGGAGCTCCTACAATGAGCAGTTCTTC. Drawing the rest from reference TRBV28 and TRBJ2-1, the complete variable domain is DVKVTQSSRYLVKRTGEKVFLECVQDMDHENMFWYRQDPGLGLRLIYFSYDVKMKEKGDIPEGYSVSREKKERFSLILESASTNQTSMYLCASSLDSRSSYNEQFFGPGTRLTVL.

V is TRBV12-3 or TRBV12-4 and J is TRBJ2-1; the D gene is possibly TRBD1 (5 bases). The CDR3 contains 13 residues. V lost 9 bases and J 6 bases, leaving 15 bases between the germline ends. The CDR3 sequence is CASRGFGRNEQFF. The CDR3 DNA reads TGTGCCAGTAGGGGTTTTGGGCGCAATGAGCAGTTCTTC.

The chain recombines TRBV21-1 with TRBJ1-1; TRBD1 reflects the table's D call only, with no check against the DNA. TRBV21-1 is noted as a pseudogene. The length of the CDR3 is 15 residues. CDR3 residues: CASSKGAEKNTEAFF. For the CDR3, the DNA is TGTGCCAGCAGCAAAGGGGCAGAAAAGAACACTGAAGCTTTCTTT.

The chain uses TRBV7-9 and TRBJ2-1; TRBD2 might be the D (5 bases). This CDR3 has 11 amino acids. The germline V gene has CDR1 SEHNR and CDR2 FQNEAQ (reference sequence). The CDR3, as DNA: TGTGTAAGTGAGGGTTGGGATGAGCAGTTCTTC. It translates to CVSEGWDEQFF.

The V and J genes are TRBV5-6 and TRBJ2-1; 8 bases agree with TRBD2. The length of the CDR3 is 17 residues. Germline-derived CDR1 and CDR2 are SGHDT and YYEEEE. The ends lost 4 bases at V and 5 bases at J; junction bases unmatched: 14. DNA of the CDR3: TGTGCCAGCAGCCGTAGGTCGGACGGGGGGGCCAACAATGAGCAGTTCTTC. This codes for CASSRRSDGGANNEQFF.

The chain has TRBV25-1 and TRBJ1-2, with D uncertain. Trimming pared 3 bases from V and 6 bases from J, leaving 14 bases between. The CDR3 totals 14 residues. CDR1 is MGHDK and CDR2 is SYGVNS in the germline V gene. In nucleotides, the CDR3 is TGTGCCAGCAGTGACGGGTCGGGATGGAATGGCTACACCTTC. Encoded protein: CASSDGSGWNGYTF.

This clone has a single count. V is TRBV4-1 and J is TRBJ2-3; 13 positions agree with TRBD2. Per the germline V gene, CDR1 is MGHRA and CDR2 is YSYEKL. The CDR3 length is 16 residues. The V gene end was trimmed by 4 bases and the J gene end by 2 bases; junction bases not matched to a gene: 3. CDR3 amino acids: CASSPGLAGDTDTQYF. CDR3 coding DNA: TGCGCCAGCAGCCCAGGACTAGCGGGAGACACAGATACGCAGTATTTT.

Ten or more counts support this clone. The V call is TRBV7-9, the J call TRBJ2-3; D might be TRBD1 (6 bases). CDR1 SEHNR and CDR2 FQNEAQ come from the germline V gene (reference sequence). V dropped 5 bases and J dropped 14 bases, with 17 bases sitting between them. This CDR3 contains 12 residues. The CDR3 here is CASSLGDPGAYF. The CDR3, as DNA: TGTGCCAGCAGCCTGGGGGACCCAGGGGCGTATTTT.

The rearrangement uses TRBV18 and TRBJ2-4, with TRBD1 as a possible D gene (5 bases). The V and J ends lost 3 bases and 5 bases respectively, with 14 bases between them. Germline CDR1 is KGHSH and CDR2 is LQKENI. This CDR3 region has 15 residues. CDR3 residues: CASSPGRAKENIQYF. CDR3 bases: TGTGCCAGCTCACCGGGCAGGGCAAAAGAAAACATTCAGTACTTC.

The CDR3 protein is CASSSGTENTEAFF. The CDR3 coding sequence is TGTGCCAGCTCGTCCGGGACAGAGAACACTGAAGCTTTCTTT. This rearrangement joins TRBV18 to TRBJ1-1; 7 bases fit TRBD1. Germline V gene data show CDR1 as KGHSH and CDR2 as LQKENI. The junction had 5 bases not matched to a gene; V was cut back by 6 bases and J by 1 base. This CDR3 is built from 14 residues.

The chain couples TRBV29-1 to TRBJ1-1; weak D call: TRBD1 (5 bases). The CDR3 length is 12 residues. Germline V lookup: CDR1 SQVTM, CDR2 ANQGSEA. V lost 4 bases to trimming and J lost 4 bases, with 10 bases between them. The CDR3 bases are TGCAGCGTTGGGCAGGGAGGCACTGAAGCTTTCTTT. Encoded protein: CSVGQGGTEAFF. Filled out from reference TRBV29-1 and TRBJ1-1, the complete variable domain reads SAVISQKPSRDICQRGTSLTIQCQVDSQVTMMFWYRQQPGQSLTLIATANQGSEATYESGFVIDKFPISRPNLTFSTLTVSNMSPEDSSIYLCSVGQGGTEAFFGQGTRLTVV.

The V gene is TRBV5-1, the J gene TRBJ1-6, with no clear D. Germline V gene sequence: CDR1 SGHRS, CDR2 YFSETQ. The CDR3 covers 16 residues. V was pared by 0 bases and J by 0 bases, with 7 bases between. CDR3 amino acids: CASSLVDISYNSPLHF. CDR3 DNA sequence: TGCGCCAGCAGCTTGGTGGATATCTCCTATAATTCACCCCTCCACTTT.

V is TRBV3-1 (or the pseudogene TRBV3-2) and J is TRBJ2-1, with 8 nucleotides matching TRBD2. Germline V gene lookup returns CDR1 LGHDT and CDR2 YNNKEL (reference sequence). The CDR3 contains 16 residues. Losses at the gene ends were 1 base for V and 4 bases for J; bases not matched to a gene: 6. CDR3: CASSQVLAGGYNEQFF. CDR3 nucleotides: TGTGCCAGCAGCCAAGTCCTTGCGGGGGGTTACAATGAGCAGTTCTTC.

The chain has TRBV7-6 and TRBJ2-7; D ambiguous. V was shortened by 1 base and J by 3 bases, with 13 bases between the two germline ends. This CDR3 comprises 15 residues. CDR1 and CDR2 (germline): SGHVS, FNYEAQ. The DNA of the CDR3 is TGTGCCAGCAGCTTAGAGCTTGGGCAAAACTACGAGCAGTACTTC. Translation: CASSLELGQNYEQYF.

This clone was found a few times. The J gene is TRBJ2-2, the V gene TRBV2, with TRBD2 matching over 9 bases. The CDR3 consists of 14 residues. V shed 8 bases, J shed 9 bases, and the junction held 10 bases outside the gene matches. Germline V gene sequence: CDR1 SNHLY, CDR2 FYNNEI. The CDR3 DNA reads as TGTGCCAGCGGGGTAGCGGGAGACGCTCGGGAGCTGTTTTTT. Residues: CASGVAGDARELFF.